This paragraph reports one TCR beta chain. The assay was immunoSEQ multiplex PCR, and TCRdb's table has in-frame clones only and misses some. The sample lists fewer than 120,000 clones; over 85% were seen once. This record belongs to a study of T cell responses to AZD1222 COVID-19 vaccine. Second-dose timings of about 4 or about 12 weeks were pooled. The germline gives CDR1 SGHRS, CDR2 YFSETQ. The V gene end was trimmed by 0 bases and the J gene end by 3 bases; junction bases not matched to a gene: 2. CDR3 length: 15 amino acids. This chain uses TRBV5-1 with TRBJ1-4, with 7 bases matching TRBD1. This TCR derives from an adult who received the AZD1222 COVID-19 vaccine. Sequenced here: peripheral blood, sampled 28 days after the second AZD1222 dose. CDR3 residues: CASSLEGAANEKLFF. The CDR3 DNA reads as TGCGCCAGCAGCTTGGAGGGGGCGGCTAATGAAAAACTGTTTTTT.